This TCR beta chain came from a study of blood T cell repertoires in COVID-19. Overall study context: Material from acute and convalescent COVID-19 was sourced from the United States, Italy and Spain. From T cells, B-cell-depleted T cells, or PBMCs came the material, which was cDNA or gDNA.

The CDR3 has 17 residues. Germline loops: CDR1 MNHEY, CDR2 SMNVEV (reference sequence). V shed 5 bases, J shed 3 bases, and the junction held 9 bases outside the gene matches. The authors' processing: It was from reference gene primer amplification that nucleated cell counts were estimated. TCRdb's table, derived via immunoSEQ multiplex PCR, lists solely in-frame clones and lacks some. V, J and clone size are those of that table, while D and trimming were read from the DNA. The repertoire has more than 150,000 clones, roughly 89% of them found once; the top ten carry 0.62%. This sequence originates from a man aged 45-65 years with acute or convalescent COVID-19. Input material: peripheral blood. The chain has TRBV27 and TRBJ2-3, with 12 bases aligning to TRBD1. The CDR3 protein is CASSTLRDRGHTDTQYF. The CDR3 bases are TGTGCCAGCAGTACTTTAAGGGACAGGGGGCATACAGATACGCAGTATTTT.